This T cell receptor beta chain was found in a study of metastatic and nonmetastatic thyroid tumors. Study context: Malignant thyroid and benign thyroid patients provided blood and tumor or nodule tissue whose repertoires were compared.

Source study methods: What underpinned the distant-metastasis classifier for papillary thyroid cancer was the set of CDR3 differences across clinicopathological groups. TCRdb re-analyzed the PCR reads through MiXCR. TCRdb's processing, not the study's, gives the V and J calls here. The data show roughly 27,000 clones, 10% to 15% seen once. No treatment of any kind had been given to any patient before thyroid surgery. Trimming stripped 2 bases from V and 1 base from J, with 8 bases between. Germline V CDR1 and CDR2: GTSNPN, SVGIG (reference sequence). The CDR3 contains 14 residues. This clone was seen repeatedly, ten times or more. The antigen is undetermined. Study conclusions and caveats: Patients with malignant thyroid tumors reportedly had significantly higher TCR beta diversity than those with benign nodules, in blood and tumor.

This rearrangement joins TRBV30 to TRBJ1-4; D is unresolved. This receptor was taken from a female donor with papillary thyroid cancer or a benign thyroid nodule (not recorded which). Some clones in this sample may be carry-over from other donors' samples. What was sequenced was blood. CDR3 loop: CAWSPTLTNEKLFF. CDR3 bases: TGTGCCTGGAGTCCGACGTTAACTAATGAAAAACTGTTTTTT.